This T cell receptor beta chain originates from a study of CD8 T cells in ankylosing spondylitis. Whole-study findings and limits: Within matched ankylosing spondylitis synovial fluid, disease-linked clones were reportedly significantly enriched. Peripheral blood samples showed relatively rare disease-linked clones, and these clones were CD8+.

The TCR beta libraries were generated through quantitative 5'-RACE incorporating molecular barcodes. MiXCR was run by TCRdb on the 5' RACE reads, yielding one entry per CDR3 protein. The table lists about 180,000 distinct CDR3 sequences, just over 9.5% of them singletons, with about 15% in the top ten. This clonotype was seen ten or more times. Its target is not known. Germline is not matched at one junction end, which may reflect a read error. Germline CDR1 and CDR2: SGDLS and YYNGEE. CDR3 length equals 11 residues. The sequence came from a female donor with ankylosing spondylitis or in good health (not recorded which). The J gene is TRBJ2-5, the V gene TRBV9; unclear D gene. Sequenced sample: blood, either unsorted or a sorted T cell fraction (not recorded which). The CDR3 loop reads CASSEHKHIRF. The CDR3 DNA sequence: TGTGCCAGCAGCGAGCATAAACACATCCGCTTC.